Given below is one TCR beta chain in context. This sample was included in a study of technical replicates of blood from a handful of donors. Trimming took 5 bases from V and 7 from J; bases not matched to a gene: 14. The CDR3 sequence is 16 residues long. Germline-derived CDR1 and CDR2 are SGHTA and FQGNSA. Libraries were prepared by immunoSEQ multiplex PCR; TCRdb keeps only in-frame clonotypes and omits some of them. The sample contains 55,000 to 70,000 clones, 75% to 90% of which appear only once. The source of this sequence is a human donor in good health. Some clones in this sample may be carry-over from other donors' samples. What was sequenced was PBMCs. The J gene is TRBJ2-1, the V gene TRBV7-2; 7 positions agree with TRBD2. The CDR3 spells CASSPRWGAGSNEQFF. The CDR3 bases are TGTGCCAGCAGCCCTAGATGGGGAGCGGGGTCGAATGAGCAGTTCTTC.